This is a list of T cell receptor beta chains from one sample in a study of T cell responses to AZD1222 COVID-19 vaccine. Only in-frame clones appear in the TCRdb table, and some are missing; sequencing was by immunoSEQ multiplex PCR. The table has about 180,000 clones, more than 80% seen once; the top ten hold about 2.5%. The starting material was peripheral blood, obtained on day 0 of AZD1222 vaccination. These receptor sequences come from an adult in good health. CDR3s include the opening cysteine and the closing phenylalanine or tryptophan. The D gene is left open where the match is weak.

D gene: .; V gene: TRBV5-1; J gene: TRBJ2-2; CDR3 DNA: TGCGCCAGCAGCCGAGACAGAGGGGCGGTGGCCGGGGAGCTGTTTTTT; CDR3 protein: CASSRDRGAVAGELFF
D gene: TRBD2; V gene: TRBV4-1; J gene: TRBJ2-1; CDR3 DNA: TGCGCCAGCAGCCAAGATGGGGGACTAGCGGGAGCGGGGAATGAGCAGTTCTTC; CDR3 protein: CASSQDGGLAGAGNEQFF
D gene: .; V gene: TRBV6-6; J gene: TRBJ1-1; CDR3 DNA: TGTGCCAGCAGTTACGGCGGGGGAATGAACACTGAAGCTTTCTTT; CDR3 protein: CASSYGGGMNTEAFF
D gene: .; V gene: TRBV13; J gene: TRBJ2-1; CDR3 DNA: TGTGCCAGCAGCTTAGCGAATGTCGGCGAGCAGTTCTTC; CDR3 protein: CASSLANVGEQFF
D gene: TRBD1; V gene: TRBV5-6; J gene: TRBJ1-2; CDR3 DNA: TGTGCCAGCAGCTTGCCGCAACAGGGGGCCCAAGACTATGGCTACACCTTC; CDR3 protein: CASSLPQQGAQDYGYTF
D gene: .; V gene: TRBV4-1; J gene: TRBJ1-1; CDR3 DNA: TGCGCCAGCAGCCAAGGAACATTCCAAGACACTGAAGCTTTCTTT; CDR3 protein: CASSQGTFQDTEAFF
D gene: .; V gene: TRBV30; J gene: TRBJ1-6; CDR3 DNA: TGTGCCTGGAGGCAGGGTGGTAATTCACCCCTCCACTTT; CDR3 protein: CAWRQGGNSPLHF
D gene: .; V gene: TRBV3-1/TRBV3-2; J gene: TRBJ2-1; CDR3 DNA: TGTGCCAGCAGCCCGCCGTTGGACAATGAGCAGTTCTTC; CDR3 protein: CASSPPLDNEQFF
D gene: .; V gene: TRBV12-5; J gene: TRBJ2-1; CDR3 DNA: TGTGCTAGTGGTTTGGTATTTCAGGGTGCGAATGAGCAGTTCTTC; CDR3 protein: CASGLVFQGANEQFF
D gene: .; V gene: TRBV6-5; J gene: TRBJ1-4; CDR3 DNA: TGTGCCAGCAGTTATTCGGGGGTAACTAATGAAAAACTGTTTTTT; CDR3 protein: CASSYSGVTNEKLFF